This T cell receptor (beta chain) was sequenced in a study of vaccination and CD4 T cells after COVID-19. The study's findings and limits: Median reactive clonotypes, those recognizing SARS-CoV-2, rose from around 21 to 38, not significantly. Sampling was limited to relatively few convalescent patients, with no early post-infection timepoints studied.

Treatment specified: roughly 10-day PBMC culture with coronavirus spike peptide pools or control peptides (ViraFEST assay). The ViraFEST method relied on peptide pools to expand antigen-specific T cells, followed by TCR sequencing. Cells received half-medium changes with fresh IL-2 medium on days 3 and 7. The Oncomine TCR Beta short-read assay was applied to DNA of cultured CD4+ T cells. Each CDR3 protein is one row after TCRdb ran MiXCR on the PCR reads. The sample lists about 20,000 distinct CDR3 sequences, just under 55% occurring once. On this clonotype: Its antigen remains unknown.

Sample: CD4+ T cells from blood, cultured in vitro. The origin of this receptor is a human donor who had recovered from COVID-19.

The CDR3 here is CASSDVPGGGRETQYF. In DNA, the CDR3 is TGTGCCAGCAGTGACGTCCCGGGAGGGGGACGAGAGACCCAGTACTTC. J is TRBJ2-5 and V is TRBV6-1, with 8 bases aligning to TRBD2. The CDR3 covers 16 residues. The germline gives CDR1 MNHNS, CDR2 SASEGT. After removal of 3 bases from V and 4 bases from J, the junction contained 10 bases not matched to a gene.